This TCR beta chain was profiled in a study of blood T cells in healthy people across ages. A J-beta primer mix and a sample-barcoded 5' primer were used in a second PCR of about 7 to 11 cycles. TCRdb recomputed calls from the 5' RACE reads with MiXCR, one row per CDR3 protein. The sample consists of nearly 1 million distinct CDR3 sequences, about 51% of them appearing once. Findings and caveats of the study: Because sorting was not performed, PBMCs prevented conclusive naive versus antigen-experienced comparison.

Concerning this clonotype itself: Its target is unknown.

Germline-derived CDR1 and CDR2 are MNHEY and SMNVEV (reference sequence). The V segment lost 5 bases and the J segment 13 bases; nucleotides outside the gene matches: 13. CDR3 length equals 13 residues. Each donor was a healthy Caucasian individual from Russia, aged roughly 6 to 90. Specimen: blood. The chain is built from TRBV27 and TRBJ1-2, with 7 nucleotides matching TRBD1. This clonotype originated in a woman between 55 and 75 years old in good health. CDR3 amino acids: CASSPRTGFWPTF. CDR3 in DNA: TGTGCCAGCAGTCCAAGGACAGGATTCTGGCCCACCTTC.